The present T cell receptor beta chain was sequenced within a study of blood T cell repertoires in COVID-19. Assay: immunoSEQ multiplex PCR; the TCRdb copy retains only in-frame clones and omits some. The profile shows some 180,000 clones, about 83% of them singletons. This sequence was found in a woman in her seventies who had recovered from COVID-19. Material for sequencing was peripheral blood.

The CDR3 here is CASSQDGGRAQFF. In nucleotides, the CDR3 is TGTGCCAGCAGCCAAGACGGCGGGAGGGCGCAGTTCTTC. The chain couples TRBV3-1 (or the pseudogene TRBV3-2) to TRBJ2-1; 9 nucleotides line up with TRBD2. The CDR3 length is 13 residues. V trimming: 0 bases; J trimming: 12 bases; junction bases outside the gene matches: 3. Germline values: CDR1 LGHDT, CDR2 YNNKEL (reference sequence).